These 24 T cell receptor beta chains share one sample of origin, sequenced in a study of vaccination effects on CD4 cells after COVID-19. Pools of viral peptides were used by the ViraFEST assay to expand antigen-specific CD4+ T cells ahead of sequencing. Researchers isolated CD4+ T cells once about 11 days of culture had elapsed. Participants received two doses of either the BNT162b2 or mRNA-1273 vaccine. Generated by immunoSEQ multiplex PCR, the TCRdb table keeps only in-frame clones and is missing some. The sample contains roughly 70,000 clones, 70% to 85% of which appear only once. These receptors' antigens are unknown. Sequenced here: CD4+ T cells from PBMCs cultured with HCoV-229E spike peptides, sampled after COVID-19 vaccination. Every receptor here comes from a human donor who received a COVID-19 vaccine.

The chain uses TRBV2 and TRBJ2-4, with D tentatively TRBD1 or TRBD2 (5 bases each). This CDR3 has 14 amino acids. Per the germline V gene, CDR1 is SNHLY and CDR2 is FYNNEI. Trimming took off 10 bases at V and 0 bases at J, with 13 bases between the two ends. The CDR3 region has the DNA TGTGCCACAGGGACCCTCCTAGCCAAAAACATTCAGTACTTC. Protein: CATGTLLAKNIQYF.

The J gene is TRBJ2-3, the V gene TRBV24-1; weak D call: TRBD1 (6 bases). Trimming cost V 3 bases and J 2 bases, with 11 bases left between them. Per the germline V gene, CDR1 is KGHDR and CDR2 is SFDVKD. The CDR3 totals 15 residues. DNA of the CDR3: TGTGCCACCAGTGATAACAGGGAACCCACAGATACGCAGTATTTT. Its protein is CATSDNREPTDTQYF.

This chain joins TRBV2 and TRBJ2-1; 12 nucleotides line up with TRBD2. Germline CDR1 reads SNHLY; CDR2 reads FYNNEI. The CDR3 spans 14 residues. V was pared by 7 bases and J by 8 bases, with 6 bases of the junction left unmatched. As DNA, the CDR3 is TGTGCCAGCACTAGCGGGGGGGCTAAGTATGAGCAGTTCTTC. Translated: CASTSGGAKYEQFF.

The gene calls are TRBV30 and TRBJ2-3; 10 positions match TRBD2. Per germline, CDR1 GTSNPN and CDR2 SVGIG (reference sequence). The CDR3 runs to 19 residues. The trim removed 3 bases at V and 4 bases at J, leaving 19 bases unmatched. In nucleotides, the CDR3 is TGTGCCTGGAGCGGAGAGCGGTCTCCAGCGGGGGGGCCGGCAGATACGCAGTATTTT. This sequence encodes CAWSGERSPAGGPADTQYF.

The chain employs TRBV24-1 and TRBJ2-5, with unresolved D. Trimming stripped 3 bases from V and 5 bases from J, with 12 bases between. CDR3 size: 14 residues. The germline V gene has CDR1 KGHDR and CDR2 SFDVKD. The CDR3 DNA is TGTGCCACCAGTGATGATCGGGCATGGGAGACCCAGTACTTC. Its protein is CATSDDRAWETQYF.

Only one count was recorded for this clone. The V gene is TRBV11-3, the J gene TRBJ1-1; D remains unclear. This CDR3 region has 15 residues. V lost 0 bases and J 1 base, leaving 9 bases between the germline ends. Germline values: CDR1 SGHNT, CDR2 YENEEA. DNA of the CDR3: TGTGCCAGCAGCTTAGATGGACGGACGAACACTGAAGCTTTCTTT. Translating it yields CASSLDGRTNTEAFF.

The chain uses TRBV5-1 and TRBJ2-1; TRBD2 matches at 7 bases. This CDR3 is 15 amino acids long. V gave up 2 bases and J gave up 5 bases; unmatched junction bases: 7. Germline CDR1 is SGHRS and CDR2 is YFSETQ. CDR3 amino acids: CASSLVASGNNEQFF. The DNA of the CDR3 is TGCGCCAGCAGCTTAGTGGCTAGCGGTAACAATGAGCAGTTCTTC.

V usage is TRBV30 and J usage is TRBJ1-1; a possible D gene is TRBD1 (5 bases). The germline V gene encodes CDR1 GTSNPN and CDR2 SVGIG (reference sequence). V lost 4 bases to trimming and J lost 4 bases, with 19 bases between them. The CDR3 is made up of 15 amino acids. The CDR3 loop reads CAWKTRKGGGTEAFF. The CDR3 DNA reads as TGTGCCTGGAAAACCAGAAAGGGCGGGGGCACTGAAGCTTTCTTT. Complete variable domain (other parts from reference TRBV30 and TRBJ1-1): SQTIHQWPATLVQPVGSPLSLECTVEGTSNPNLYWYRQAAGRGLQLLFYSVGIGQISSEVPQNLSASRPQDRQFILSSKKLLLSDSGFYLCAWKTRKGGGTEAFFGQGTRLTVV.

This clone was seen once. The chain recombines TRBV4-1 with TRBJ1-2, with TRBD1 identical over 8 bases. Germline V CDR1 and CDR2: MGHRA, YSYEKL. Trimming took 0 bases from V and 7 from J; bases not matched to a gene: 7. The CDR3 is made up of 15 amino acids. The CDR3 DNA reads TGCGCCAGCAGCCAAGACAGGGGGCGCGTAGGTGGCTACACCTTC. This gives the protein CASSQDRGRVGGYTF.

The chain recombines TRBV5-6 with TRBJ1-6; D is ambiguous. This CDR3 is built from 15 residues. CDR1 and CDR2 (germline): SGHDT, YYEEEE. The V end lost 0 bases, the J end lost 7 bases, and 11 bases lay between the germline ends. Here the CDR3 reads CASSLVTGLNSPLHF. CDR3 bases: TGTGCCAGCAGCTTGGTGACCGGACTAAATTCACCCCTCCACTTT.

This rearrangement joins TRBV6-6 to TRBJ2-3; 7 positions match TRBD2. Germline V gives CDR1 MNHNY, CDR2 SVGAGI (reference sequence). CDR3 size: 16 residues. The V and J ends lost 0 bases and 1 base, in that order; junction bases with no gene match: 4. The CDR3 DNA reads TGTGCCAGCAGTTACTCGGGGGGGATTCGCACAGATACGCAGTATTTT. This codes for CASSYSGGIRTDTQYF.

The chain is built from TRBV7-9 and TRBJ1-2; D is uncertain. The CDR3 length is 13 residues. V was clipped by 0 bases and J by 7 bases, with 9 bases between them. Germline CDR1 is SEHNR and CDR2 is FQNEAQ (reference sequence). The CDR3 DNA sequence: TGTGCCAGCAGCTTAGCCCCATCGTTTGGCTACACCTTC. Its translation is CASSLAPSFGYTF. The full variable domain, rest sourced from reference TRBV7-9 and TRBJ1-2, is DTGVSQNPRHKITKRGQNVTFRCDPISEHNRLYWYRQTLGQGPEFLTYFQNEAQLEKSRLLSDRFSAERPKGSFSTLEIQRTEQGDSAMYLCASSLAPSFGYTFGSGTRLTVV.

This chain links TRBV18 with TRBJ2-3; 10 bases line up with TRBD1. Trimming at V came to 3 bases and at J to 4 bases, leaving 4 bases not matched to a gene. CDR3 length: 15 residues. Germline-derived CDR1 and CDR2 are KGHSH and LQKENI. CDR3 protein: CASSPGTGEADTQYF. CDR3 DNA: TGTGCCAGCTCACCCGGGACAGGGGAAGCAGATACGCAGTATTTT.

The V gene is TRBV4-3, the J gene TRBJ1-6, with D tentatively TRBD1 (6 bases). The CDR3 totals 16 residues. The V end was cut by 0 bases, the J end by 5 bases, with 11 bases between. Germline CDR1 and CDR2: LGHNA and YSLEER. CDR3 sequence (DNA): TGCGCCAGCAGCCAAGATACGGACAGAAATAATTCACCCCTCCACTTT. This translates into CASSQDTDRNNSPLHF.

The J gene is TRBJ1-1, the V gene TRBV5-6; tentative D call: TRBD1 (6 bases). V was trimmed by 4 bases and J by 1 base, leaving 14 bases between them. The CDR3 runs 15 residues. From germline, CDR1 is SGHDT and CDR2 YYEEEE. The CDR3 DNA follows: TGTGCCAGCAGCCTATTCAGGGGCGCGAACACTGAAGCTTTCTTT. Its translation is CASSLFRGANTEAFF.

The CDR3 region is CASSTGSSYEQYV. CDR3 coding DNA: TGTGCCAGCAGCACAGGGAGCTCCTACGAGCAGTACGTC. The chain links TRBV7-2 to TRBJ2-7; weak D call: TRBD1 (6 bases). CDR1 is SGHTA, CDR2 FQGNSA, per germline. V dropped 5 bases and J dropped 0 bases, with 8 bases sitting between them. This CDR3 is 13 amino acids long.

This clone appeared a few times. This chain uses TRBV30 with TRBJ1-3; D remains unclear. The CDR3 loop spans 14 amino acids. The germline CDR1 and CDR2 sequences are GTSNPN and SVGIG (reference sequence). Trimming pared 2 bases from V and 3 bases from J, leaving 11 bases between. The CDR3 DNA reads as TGTGCCTGGAGTACCGAATTCAATGGAAACACCATATATTTT. It specifies CAWSTEFNGNTIYF.

This clone has a handful of counts. The chain uses TRBV21-1 and TRBJ2-7; TRBD2, the table's D call, lacks a check against the DNA. TRBV21-1 is deemed a pseudogene. The CDR3 is 17 residues long. The CDR3 reads CASSIFWTSGDPYEQYV. Written as DNA, the CDR3 is TGTGCCAGCAGCATCTTCTGGACTAGCGGTGATCCCTACGAGCAGTACGTC.

The V gene is TRBV5-1, the J gene TRBJ1-6; 7 bases are a match to TRBD1. The germline V gene has CDR1 SGHRS and CDR2 YFSETQ. V shed 0 bases, J shed 5 bases, and the junction held 8 bases outside the gene matches. CDR3 length: 17 residues. The DNA for the CDR3 is TGCGCCAGCAGCTTGGATAACAGGGGCCTTGATAATTCACCCCTCCACTTT. Its protein is CASSLDNRGLDNSPLHF.

The chain couples TRBV7-9 to TRBJ1-6, with D unclear. The CDR3 spans 12 residues. Germline CDR1 is SEHNR and CDR2 is FQNEAQ (reference sequence). V lost 5 bases and J lost 8, with 7 bases in between. For the CDR3, the DNA is TGTGCCAGCAGCCAGAGAGATTCACCCCTCCACTTT. Translated, it gives CASSQRDSPLHF.

This clone showed up just once. This chain joins TRBV6-2 or TRBV6-3 and TRBJ2-3; possibly TRBD2 for D (6 bases). The germline CDR1 and CDR2 sequences are MNHEY and SVGEGT. V was shortened by 2 bases and J by 4 bases, with 13 bases between the two germline ends. CDR3 length equals 15 residues. The CDR3 DNA reads as TGTGCCAGCAGTTACGTCGGGGGTTTGGCAGATACGCAGTATTTT. Its protein product is CASSYVGGLADTQYF.

CDR3 region: CASSQDTTSGGKTQYF. The CDR3 DNA is TGCGCCAGCAGCCAAGATACTACTAGCGGGGGGAAGACCCAGTACTTC. V and J are TRBV4-3 and TRBJ2-5; 12 positions agree with TRBD2. The CDR3 spans 16 residues. Germline V gives CDR1 LGHNA, CDR2 YSLEER. The ends lost 0 bases at V and 6 bases at J; junction bases unmatched: 5.

The V call is TRBV19, the J call TRBJ1-5, with TRBD1 as a possible D gene (6 bases). Looked up from germline, CDR1 is LNHDA and CDR2 is SQIVND (reference sequence). The CDR3 is 15 residues long. V was pared by 3 bases and J by 0 bases, with 9 bases between. Here the CDR3 DNA reads TGTGCCAGTAGTATGAGGGGGAATAGCAATCAGCCCCAGCATTTT. It encodes CASSMRGNSNQPQHF. Full variable domain (rest looked up from reference TRBV19 and TRBJ1-5): DGGITQSPKYLFRKEGQNVTLSCEQNLNHDAMYWYRQDPGQGLRLIYYSQIVNDFQKGDIAEGYSVSREKKESFPLTVTSAQKNPTAFYLCASSMRGNSNQPQHFGDGTRLSIL.

The chain is built from TRBV6-4 and TRBJ2-1, with D possibly matching TRBD2 (6 bases). The CDR3 is 15 amino acids. Germline V CDR1 and CDR2: MRHNA, SNTAGT. The V gene lost 0 bases and the J gene lost 7 bases, with 13 bases spanning the gap. CDR3 sequence: CASSDSGGVTNEQFF. CDR3 nucleotides: TGTGCCAGCAGTGACTCGGGCGGGGTTACGAATGAGCAGTTCTTC.